The 20 T cell receptor beta chains given below trace back to one sample, sequenced in a study of CD8+ T cells in alopecia areata. Treatment reported: oral pan-JAK inhibitor, 5-10 mg twice daily. Sequencing used cDNA as its template, made by extracting RNA and reverse transcribing it. Sequencing was performed with immunoSEQ multiplex PCR; in TCRdb, only in-frame clones are kept and a portion is missing. The table shows fewer than 250,000 clones, with roughly 66% occurring only once. Sequenced here: CD4+ T cells sorted from blood, sampled at week 24, from a patient treated with tofacitinib. The receptors derive from a human donor with alopecia areata.

In this sample, this clone turned up once. The chain recombines TRBV7-2 with TRBJ1-5, with 10 bases matching TRBD1. CDR3 length equals 15 residues. V was pared by 5 bases and J by 9 bases, with 10 bases of the junction left unmatched. Germline CDR1 is SGHTA and CDR2 is FQGNSA. Here the CDR3 reads CASSAQGGQGSPQHF. Here the CDR3 DNA reads TGTGCCAGCAGCGCCCAGGGGGGACAGGGGTCGCCCCAGCATTTT.

This clone was seen a few times. The V and J genes are TRBV18 and TRBJ2-7, with TRBD2 matching 7 bases. The germline CDR1 and CDR2 sequences are KGHSH and LQKENI. Trimming took 6 bases from V and 0 from J; bases not matched to a gene: 5. This CDR3 contains 14 residues. The CDR3 sequence: CASSAGALSYEQYF. As DNA, the CDR3 is TGTGCCAGCTCCGCGGGAGCCCTCTCCTACGAGCAGTACTTC.

This clone has a handful of counts. This chain connects TRBV2 to TRBJ1-2; D may be TRBD1 (6 bases). The V gene's germline CDR1 is SNHLY and CDR2 FYNNEI. The V end was cut by 4 bases, the J end by 8 bases, with 8 bases between. This CDR3 is 11 amino acids long. The CDR3 region is CASSAGDGYTF. Written as DNA, the CDR3 is TGTGCCAGCAGTGCAGGGGACGGCTACACCTTC. Looking up the rest from reference TRBV2 and TRBJ1-2 gives the full variable domain: EPEVTQTPSHQVTQMGQEVILRCVPISNHLYFYWYRQILGQKVEFLVSFYNNEISEKSEIFDDQFSVERPDGSNFTLKIRSTKLEDSAMYFCASSAGDGYTFGSGTRLTVV.

The rearrangement joins TRBV25-1 to TRBJ1-1; D is ambiguous. V was clipped by 8 bases and J by 5 bases, with 12 bases between them. From germline, CDR1 is MGHDK and CDR2 SYGVNS. The CDR3 extends over 12 amino acids. The CDR3 coding sequence is TGTGCCAGCCTCTCGGCGAGGACTGAAGCTTTCTTT. Translated, it gives CASLSARTEAFF.

The CDR3 nucleotides read TGTGCTAGTGCCCCCGGACAGCTCAGGGAGACCCAGTACTTC. Its translation is CASAPGQLRETQYF. V and J are TRBV12-5 and TRBJ2-5; weak D call: TRBD1 (6 bases). The CDR3 runs 14 residues. Trimming stripped 7 bases from V and 5 bases from J, with 17 bases between. Germline V gene sequence: CDR1 LGHNT, CDR2 FRNRAP. Looking up the rest from reference TRBV12-5 and TRBJ2-5 gives the full variable domain: DARVTQTPRHKVTEMGQEVTMRCQPILGHNTVFWYRQTMMQGLELLAYFRNRAPLDDSGMPKDRFSAEMPDATLATLKIQPSEPRDSAVYFCASAPGQLRETQYFGPGTRLLVL.

This clone has only a few counts. This sequence joins TRBV28 and TRBJ2-7; 9 nucleotides align to TRBD2. Germline assignment: CDR1 MDHEN and CDR2 SYDVKM. The CDR3 has 14 amino acids. V shed 2 bases and J 6 bases; nucleotides not matched to a gene: 5. CDR3 loop: CASSLAGGPVEQYF. As DNA, the CDR3 is TGTGCCAGCAGTTTAGCGGGGGGGCCCGTCGAGCAGTACTTC.

This chain joins TRBV9 and TRBJ2-1; 7 bases are shared with TRBD1. The CDR3 contains 16 residues. Germline CDR1 and CDR2: SGDLS and YYNGEE. With V trimmed by 0 bases and J by 10 bases, 13 bases remained unmatched. The CDR3, as DNA: TGTGCCAGCAGCGTAGTTCCCATTAACAGGGGTGGAGAGCAGTTCTTC. Encoded protein: CASSVVPINRGGEQFF.

The chain is built from TRBV15 and TRBJ2-1, with TRBD2 matching over 9 bases. V was clipped by 1 base and J by 3 bases; unmatched bases: 7. Germline loops: CDR1 LNHNV, CDR2 YYDKDF (reference sequence). CDR3 size: 17 residues. CDR3 in amino acids: CATSRGIAGADYNEQFF. As DNA, the CDR3 is TGTGCCACCAGCAGAGGGATAGCGGGGGCCGACTACAATGAGCAGTTCTTC.

The chain has TRBV27 and TRBJ1-1; 7 positions match TRBD1. Germline V gene sequence: CDR1 MNHEY, CDR2 SMNVEV (reference sequence). Losses at the gene ends were 4 bases for V and 11 bases for J; bases not matched to a gene: 13. The CDR3 consists of 14 residues. In DNA, the CDR3 is TGTGCCAGCAGTTCACAAACAGGGGCGTACACCGCTTTCTTT. Its translation: CASSSQTGAYTAFF.

This sequence joins TRBV9 and TRBJ2-5; TRBD2 aligns across 8 bases. This CDR3 region has 14 residues. CDR1 is SGDLS and CDR2 is YYNGEE in the germline V gene. Germline trimming cut 4 bases from V and 5 bases from J; bases unmatched to any gene: 7. This CDR3 is CASSPPTGGETQYF. The CDR3 region has the DNA TGTGCCAGCAGCCCTCCAACGGGAGGGGAGACCCAGTACTTC.

V gene TRBV6-1 combines with J gene TRBJ2-4; the D is unclear. The CDR3 sequence is 16 residues long. Per germline, CDR1 MNHNS and CDR2 SASEGT. Deletions cut 2 bases from V and 0 bases from J, with 11 bases between. CDR3 in amino acids: CASSENAPGAKNIQYF. The CDR3 region has the DNA TGTGCCAGCAGTGAAAATGCACCCGGAGCCAAAAACATTCAGTACTTC.

This clone was detected many times. The chain is built from TRBV7-2 and TRBJ1-3; D unclear. The CDR3 spans 14 residues. The V gene lost 1 base and the J gene lost 0 bases, with 4 bases spanning the gap. In germline, CDR1 is SGHTA, CDR2 FQGNSA. The CDR3 protein is CASSLGDSGNTIYF. CDR3 sequence (DNA): TGTGCCAGCAGCTTAGGGGACTCTGGAAACACCATATATTTT. Variable domain in full (rest from reference TRBV7-2 and TRBJ1-3): GAGVSQSPSNKVTEKGKDVELRCDPISGHTALYWYRQSLGQGLEFLIYFQGNSAPDKSGLPSDRFSAERTGGSVSTLTIQRTQQEDSAVYLCASSLGDSGNTIYFGEGSWLTVV.

This clone came up a few times. The chain recombines TRBV4-1 with TRBJ1-6; no clear D gene. Trimming took 1 base from V and 9 from J, leaving 10 bases between them. This CDR3 has 14 amino acids. Germline CDR1 MGHRA, CDR2 YSYEKL. CDR3 loop: CASSQGWLGSPLHF. The DNA of the CDR3 is TGCGCCAGCAGCCAAGGGTGGTTAGGTTCACCCCTCCACTTT.

This chain connects TRBV5-6 to TRBJ2-5, with 7 bases fitting TRBD2. Germline CDR1 reads SGHDT; CDR2 reads YYEEEE. Germline trimming cut 0 bases from V and 5 bases from J; bases unmatched to any gene: 4. This CDR3 spans 14 amino acids. Here the CDR3 reads CASSLDVREETQYF. CDR3 in DNA: TGTGCCAGCAGCTTGGATGTGCGGGAGGAGACCCAGTACTTC.

The chain employs TRBV10-1 and TRBJ2-3; 9 bases agree with TRBD2. CDR1 is WNHNN, CDR2 SYGVQD, per germline (reference sequence). The CDR3 runs 12 residues. Germline trimming cut 3 bases from V and 14 bases from J; bases unmatched to any gene: 6. The CDR3 region is CASSEIAGVMYF. CDR3 DNA: TGCGCCAGCAGTGAAATAGCGGGGGTCATGTATTTT.

The V call is TRBV18, the J call TRBJ2-3; D gene uncertain. Germline V CDR1 and CDR2: KGHSH, LQKENI. The CDR3 runs to 13 residues. Trimming cost V 4 bases and J 5 bases, with 10 bases left between them. CDR3 sequence: CASSLSYRDTQYF. DNA for the CDR3: TGTGCCAGCTCACTCTCTTATAGAGATACGCAGTATTTT.

This clone was seen a single time. The rearrangement links TRBV9 to TRBJ1-2, with 9 bases identical to TRBD1. Germline V gene sequence: CDR1 SGDLS, CDR2 YYNGEE. The CDR3 loop spans 14 amino acids. V lost 2 bases and J lost 6; bases outside the gene matches: 5. The CDR3 DNA reads as TGTGCCAGCAGCGTGCGCCGGGACAGGGATGGCTACACCTTC. Translating it yields CASSVRRDRDGYTF.

This chain links TRBV4-3 with TRBJ1-2; 10 bases agree with TRBD1. V was clipped by 4 bases and J by 6 bases; unmatched bases: 11. The CDR3 has 16 residues. CDR1 and CDR2 from the germline V gene are LGHNA and YSLEER. The CDR3 nucleotides read TGCGCCAGCAGCCGGGACAGGGGACAGGGACTCCATGGCTACACCTTC. It translates to CASSRDRGQGLHGYTF.

This chain uses TRBV29-1 with TRBJ1-2; TRBD1 aligns across 8 bases. CDR1 is SQVTM, CDR2 ANQGSEA, per germline. This CDR3 contains 13 residues. V was pared by 4 bases and J by 2 bases, with 3 bases of the junction left unmatched. The CDR3 bases are TGCAGCGTTGTGACAGGGGAGAACTATGGCTACACCTTC. This codes for CSVVTGENYGYTF.

This clone showed up just a few times. This chain links TRBV7-8 with TRBJ1-3, with TRBD1 matching 7 bases. The V gene end was trimmed by 3 bases and the J gene end by 1 base; junction bases not matched to a gene: 3. The germline CDR1 and CDR2 sequences are SGHVS and FQNEAQ. The CDR3 contains 15 residues. Written as DNA, the CDR3 is TGTGCCAGCAGCTTCAACAGGGGATCTGGAAACACCATATATTTT. Amino acid sequence: CASSFNRGSGNTIYF.